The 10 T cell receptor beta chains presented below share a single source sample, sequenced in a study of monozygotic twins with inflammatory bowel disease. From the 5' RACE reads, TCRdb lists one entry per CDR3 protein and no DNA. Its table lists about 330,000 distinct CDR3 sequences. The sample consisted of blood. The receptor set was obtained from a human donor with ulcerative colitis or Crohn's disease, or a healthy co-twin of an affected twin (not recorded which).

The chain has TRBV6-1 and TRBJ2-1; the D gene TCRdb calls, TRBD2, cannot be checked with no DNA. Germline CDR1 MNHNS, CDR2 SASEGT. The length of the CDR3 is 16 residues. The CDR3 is CASSDRGEGSYNEQFF.

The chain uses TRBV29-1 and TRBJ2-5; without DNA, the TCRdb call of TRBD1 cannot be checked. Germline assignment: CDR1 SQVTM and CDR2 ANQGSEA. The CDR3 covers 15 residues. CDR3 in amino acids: CSVGKGGSYQETQYF. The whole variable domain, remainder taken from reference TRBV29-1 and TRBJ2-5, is SAVISQKPSRDICQRGTSLTIQCQVDSQVTMMFWYRQQPGQSLTLIATANQGSEATYESGFVIDKFPISRPNLTFSTLTVSNMSPEDSSIYLCSVGKGGSYQETQYFGPGTRLLVL.

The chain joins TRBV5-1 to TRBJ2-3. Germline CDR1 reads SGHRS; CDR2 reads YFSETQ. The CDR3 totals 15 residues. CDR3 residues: CASSLAGQATDTQYF.

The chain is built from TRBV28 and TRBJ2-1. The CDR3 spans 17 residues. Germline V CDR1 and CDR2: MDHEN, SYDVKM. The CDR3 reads CASSQISWRRSYNEQFF. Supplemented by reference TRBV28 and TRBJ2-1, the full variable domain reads DVKVTQSSRYLVKRTGEKVFLECVQDMDHENMFWYRQDPGLGLRLIYFSYDVKMKEKGDIPEGYSVSREKKERFSLILESASTNQTSMYLCASSQISWRRSYNEQFFGPGTRLTVL.

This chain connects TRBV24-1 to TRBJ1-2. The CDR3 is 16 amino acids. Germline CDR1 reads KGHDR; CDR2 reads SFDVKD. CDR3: CATSDFSSATNYGYTF.

Here the CDR3 reads CASSLETSFQGNEQFF. The chain links TRBV7-2 to TRBJ2-1; no DNA is available, so the TRBD1 call from TCRdb remains unchecked. Germline values: CDR1 SGHTA, CDR2 FQGNSA. The CDR3 runs 16 residues.

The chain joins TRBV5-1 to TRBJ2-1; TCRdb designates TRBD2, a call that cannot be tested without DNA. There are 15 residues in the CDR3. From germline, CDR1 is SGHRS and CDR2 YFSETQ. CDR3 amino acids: CASSLPLAGINEQFF.

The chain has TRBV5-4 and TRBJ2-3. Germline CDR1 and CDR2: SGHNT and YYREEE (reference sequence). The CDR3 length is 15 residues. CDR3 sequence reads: CASSLAVTSTDTQYF.

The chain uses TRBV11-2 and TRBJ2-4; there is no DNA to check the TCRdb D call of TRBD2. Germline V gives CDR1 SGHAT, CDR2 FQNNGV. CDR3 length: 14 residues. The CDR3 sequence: CASSLEGTTMDQYF.

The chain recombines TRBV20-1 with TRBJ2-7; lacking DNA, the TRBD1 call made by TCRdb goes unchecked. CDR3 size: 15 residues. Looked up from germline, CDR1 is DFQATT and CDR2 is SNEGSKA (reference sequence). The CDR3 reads CSAPTQGLRDYEQYF.